The 2 T cell receptor beta chains in this list originate from one sample, sequenced in a study of blood T cell repertoires in COVID-19. Profiled with immunoSEQ multiplex PCR; TCRdb holds only in-frame clones, not every one. The table has 250,000 to 350,000 clones, approximately 83% seen once; the top ten hold approximately 14%. Sequenced material: peripheral blood. The receptors were gathered from a person aged 70 to 80 with COVID-19, enrolled during active disease.

The genes are TRBV7-2 and TRBJ1-5; D gene unclear. V lost 4 bases, J lost 1 base, and 11 bases lay in between. Germline loops: CDR1 SGHTA, CDR2 FQGNSA. The CDR3 covers 15 residues. The CDR3 reads CASSSGVSSNQPQHF. The CDR3 DNA sequence: TGTGCCAGCAGCTCCGGGGTATCAAGCAATCAGCCCCAGCATTTT.

The J gene is TRBJ2-7, the V gene TRBV10-3, with 9 bases matching TRBD1. The germline V gene encodes CDR1 ENHRY and CDR2 SYGVKD. V was clipped by 4 bases and J by 4 bases; unmatched bases: 11. The CDR3 runs to 16 residues. The CDR3 loop reads CAISGGSGQGIYEQYF. CDR3 in DNA: TGTGCCATCAGTGGAGGCTCGGGACAGGGAATATACGAGCAGTACTTC.